The 17 T cell receptor beta chains given below trace back to one sample, sequenced in a study of cytomegalovirus exposure and HLA in healthy donors. Assay: immunoSEQ multiplex PCR; the TCRdb copy retains only in-frame clones and omits some. The data show about 50,000 clones, with about 90% seen just once and about 1.5% held by the top ten. Sequenced material: PBMCs. These TCRs come from a man aged 18 to 29 in good health and CMV-seronegative.

The V gene is TRBV7-9, the J gene TRBJ1-1; 7 nucleotides agree with TRBD1. Germline values: CDR1 SEHNR, CDR2 FQNEAQ (reference sequence). Trimming removed 8 bases from V and 0 bases from J; junction bases left unmatched: 12. The CDR3 is 16 residues long. The CDR3 DNA sequence: TGTGCCAGCGCAGGTTCACAGGGGACACTGAACACTGAAGCTTTCTTT. Its translation: CASAGSQGTLNTEAFF.

The chain combines TRBV5-4 with TRBJ2-7; maybe TRBD1 (6 bases). CDR1 and CDR2 (germline): SGHNT, YYREEE (reference sequence). CDR3 length equals 15 residues. Trimming cost V 4 bases and J 1 base, with 15 bases left between them. The CDR3 loop is CASSLGTLSSYEQYF. The DNA for the CDR3 is TGTGCCAGCAGCCTCGGGACACTCTCTTCCTACGAGCAGTACTTC.

J is TRBJ1-2 and V is TRBV20-1; D is ambiguous. CDR3 length: 11 amino acids. The germline CDR1 and CDR2 sequences are DFQATT and SNEGSKA (reference sequence). The germline V and J ends were trimmed by 5 bases and 13 bases, with 17 bases remaining between them. CDR3 coding DNA: TGCAGTGCTGCGGCAGCGGAACGTTCCACCTTC. This sequence encodes CSAAAAERSTF.

The chain is built from TRBV15 and TRBJ2-1; TRBD2 matches 16 bases. Germline V CDR1 and CDR2: LNHNV, YYDKDF (reference sequence). V gave up 4 bases and J gave up 12 bases; unmatched junction bases: 9. The CDR3 has 16 residues. The CDR3 here is CATSMPGLAGGDGQFF. The CDR3, as DNA: TGTGCCACCAGCATGCCGGGACTAGCGGGAGGGGACGGGCAGTTCTTC.

This sequence joins TRBV28 and TRBJ2-7; D is perhaps TRBD1 (6 bases). This CDR3 has 13 residues. The V gene lost 2 bases and the J gene lost 4 bases, with 9 bases spanning the gap. Germline lookup yields CDR1 MDHEN and CDR2 SYDVKM. CDR3 loop: CASSLGGGYEQYF. The CDR3 nucleotides are TGTGCCAGCAGTTTAGGGGGCGGGTACGAGCAGTACTTC.

The chain recombines TRBV2 with TRBJ1-5; perhaps TRBD1 as D (5 bases). V was cut by 5 bases and J by 5 bases, with 13 bases left in between. Germline-derived CDR1 and CDR2 are SNHLY and FYNNEI. CDR3 length: 14 residues. The CDR3 DNA is TGTGCCAGCAGTAGAAACTTAGGGGATCAGCCCCAGCATTTT. Encoded protein: CASSRNLGDQPQHF.

The chain couples TRBV7-2 to TRBJ2-1; 7 nucleotides align to TRBD2. Germline V lookup: CDR1 SGHTA, CDR2 FQGNSA. The CDR3 totals 18 residues. V trimming: 5 bases; J trimming: 3 bases; junction bases outside the gene matches: 16. The CDR3 spells CASSPRGREFPLYNEQFF. The CDR3 bases are TGTGCCAGCAGCCCCCGTGGGCGGGAGTTCCCCCTCTACAATGAGCAGTTCTTC.

The V call is TRBV30, the J call TRBJ1-5; no clear D. V was shortened by 1 base and J by 2 bases, with 9 bases between the two germline ends. Germline loops: CDR1 GTSNPN, CDR2 SVGIG (reference sequence). The CDR3 has 14 residues. The CDR3 sequence: CAWSGGDGNQPQHF. In DNA form, the CDR3 reads TGTGCCTGGAGTGGAGGCGATGGCAATCAGCCCCAGCATTTT. The full variable domain, its missing parts supplied by reference TRBV30 and TRBJ1-5, is SQTIHQWPATLVQPVGSPLSLECTVEGTSNPNLYWYRQAAGRGLQLLFYSVGIGQISSEVPQNLSASRPQDRQFILSSKKLLLSDSGFYLCAWSGGDGNQPQHFGDGTRLSIL.

The sample holds one count of this clone. The chain employs TRBV5-1 and TRBJ2-1; D might be TRBD2 (11 bases). The CDR3 totals 23 residues. Germline V gives CDR1 SGHRS, CDR2 YFSETQ. V was cut by 0 bases and J by 4 bases, with 35 bases left in between. The CDR3 DNA reads TGCGCCAGCAGCTTGGTTGGGACAGGGGTACTAGCGGGAGCGTCACGACTATACAATGAGCAGTTCTTC. Its translation is CASSLVGTGVLAGASRLYNEQFF.

The chain uses TRBV6-4 and TRBJ2-3, with TRBD2 matching over 12 bases. The CDR3 has 14 amino acids. Per germline, CDR1 MRHNA and CDR2 SNTAGT. V trimming: 3 bases; J trimming: 6 bases; junction bases outside the gene matches: 1. In nucleotides, the CDR3 is TGTGCCAGCAGTGAGACTAGCGGGAGTGATACGCAGTATTTT. It translates to CASSETSGSDTQYF.

This clone showed up just once. This rearrangement joins TRBV10-3 to TRBJ2-1; 9 bases line up with TRBD2. The CDR3 covers 16 residues. From germline, CDR1 is ENHRY and CDR2 SYGVKD. Trimming at V came to 0 bases and at J to 6 bases, leaving 6 bases not matched to a gene. Written as DNA, the CDR3 is TGTGCCATCAGTGAGTCGAGAACTAGCGGGCTCAATGAGCAGTTCTTC. Translation gives CAISESRTSGLNEQFF.

The chain uses TRBV19 and TRBJ2-1; 11 nucleotides align to TRBD2. After removal of 6 bases from V and 7 bases from J, the junction contained 8 bases not matched to a gene. The CDR3 loop spans 15 amino acids. CDR1 is LNHDA and CDR2 is SQIVND in the germline V gene (reference sequence). For the CDR3, the DNA is TGTGCCAGTAGAATTACTAGCGGGAGTCGTAATGAGCAGTTCTTC. It yields the protein CASRITSGSRNEQFF.

This clone was counted a single time. V and J are TRBV5-1 and TRBJ2-5, with 10 bases that match TRBD1. The CDR3 covers 13 residues. CDR1 is SGHRS and CDR2 is YFSETQ in the germline V gene. The V and J ends lost 7 bases and 5 bases, in that order; junction bases with no gene match: 5. CDR3 sequence reads: CASSGQGLETQYF. As DNA, the CDR3 is TGCGCCAGCTCGGGACAGGGGTTGGAGACCCAGTACTTC.

The chain links TRBV28 to TRBJ1-2; D perhaps matches TRBD1 (6 bases). Trimming cost V 11 bases and J 3 bases, with 13 bases left between them. The CDR3 is 12 amino acids. In germline, CDR1 is MDHEN, CDR2 SYDVKM. CDR3: CASEGGDYGYTF. CDR3 DNA: TGTGCCTCAGAAGGGGGTGACTATGGCTACACCTTC.

The rearrangement uses TRBV11-3 and TRBJ2-1; D is perhaps TRBD2 (6 bases). V dropped 3 bases and J dropped 3 bases, with 18 bases sitting between them. CDR1 SGHNT and CDR2 YENEEA come from the germline V gene. The CDR3 runs 17 residues. CDR3 region: CASSFPVASVDYNEQFF. CDR3 sequence (DNA): TGTGCCAGCAGCTTCCCCGTAGCTAGCGTCGACTACAATGAGCAGTTCTTC.

The chain combines TRBV9 with TRBJ1-1; D not resolved. V was trimmed by 6 bases and J by 1 base, leaving 10 bases between them. The CDR3 runs 13 residues. In germline, CDR1 is SGDLS, CDR2 YYNGEE. The CDR3 protein is CASKEVRNTEAFF. The CDR3 DNA reads as TGTGCCAGCAAGGAGGTTCGGAACACTGAAGCTTTCTTT.

This chain connects TRBV7-2 to TRBJ2-7; D perhaps matches TRBD1 (6 bases). The V gene's germline CDR1 is SGHTA and CDR2 FQGNSA. This CDR3 has 14 residues. V was pared by 6 bases and J by 4 bases, with 16 bases between. CDR3 nucleotide sequence: TGTGCCAGCAGTCCGGCAGGGGCCTCATACGAGCAGTACTTC. Its protein product is CASSPAGASYEQYF.